A single sample gave rise to the 22 T cell receptor beta chains below, sequenced in a study of blood T cell repertoires in COVID-19. Here immunoSEQ multiplex PCR was the method, and the copy in TCRdb shows in-frame clones only, minus some. The data show tens of thousands of clones, approximately 78% seen once. The sample comprised peripheral blood. Every receptor here comes from a human donor with acute or convalescent COVID-19. The donor label of this sample is uncertain.

The V call is TRBV19, the J call TRBJ2-1, with a weak D call TRBD2 (5 bases). Trimming removed 5 bases from V and 0 bases from J, with 14 bases in between. The CDR3 runs to 16 residues. CDR1 is LNHDA and CDR2 is SQIVND in the germline V gene (reference sequence). The CDR3 spells CASSWSLGVSYNEQFF. For the CDR3, the DNA is TGTGCCAGTAGTTGGTCGCTCGGGGTCTCCTACAATGAGCAGTTCTTC.

J is TRBJ1-5 and V is TRBV7-2; 8 bases map to TRBD1. Unmatched junction bases numbered 10, after V lost 2 bases and J lost 1 base. This CDR3 is 18 amino acids long. Germline loops: CDR1 SGHTA, CDR2 FQGNSA. CDR3 sequence: CASSLRAPGQGSNQPQHF. The CDR3 bases are TGTGCCAGCAGCTTAAGGGCCCCTGGACAGGGCAGCAATCAGCCCCAGCATTTT.

The chain joins TRBV7-9 to TRBJ1-3, with D unresolved. The V gene lost 1 base and the J gene lost 2 bases, with 12 bases spanning the gap. The CDR3 sequence is 16 residues long. CDR1 and CDR2 (germline): SEHNR, FQNEAQ (reference sequence). The CDR3 nucleotides read TGTGCCAGCAGCTTAGACACCGGGAGGGCTGGAAACACCATATATTTT. Translating it yields CASSLDTGRAGNTIYF.

V is TRBV12-5 and J is TRBJ2-7, with 11 bases that match TRBD2. This CDR3 region has 17 residues. Looked up from germline, CDR1 is LGHNT and CDR2 is FRNRAP. Trimming cost V 4 bases and J 0 bases; bases outside gene matches: 8. CDR3 DNA sequence: TGTGCTAGTGGTTCGGGTGTAGCGGGGGGGCTCTCCTACGAGCAGTACTTC. Translating gives CASGSGVAGGLSYEQYF.

V usage is TRBV2 and J usage is TRBJ1-1, with D perhaps matching TRBD1 (6 bases). The CDR3 has 13 residues. In germline, CDR1 is SNHLY, CDR2 FYNNEI. V lost 6 bases and J 3 bases, leaving 11 bases between the germline ends. The CDR3 is CASRPTGHTEAFF. In nucleotides, the CDR3 is TGTGCCAGCAGGCCGACAGGACACACTGAAGCTTTCTTT.

This chain connects TRBV19 to TRBJ1-2, with D perhaps TRBD1 (6 bases). The ends were cut back, 0 bases at V and 8 bases at J, with 10 bases in the middle. The CDR3 length is 13 residues. From germline, CDR1 is LNHDA and CDR2 SQIVND (reference sequence). The CDR3 DNA sequence: TGTGCCAGTAGTATAGATGGGACATCCGGCTACACCTTC. It yields the protein CASSIDGTSGYTF.

The chain has TRBV2 and TRBJ2-2; 7 nucleotides align to TRBD2. The CDR3 sequence is 14 residues long. Germline-derived CDR1 and CDR2 are SNHLY and FYNNEI. With V trimmed by 0 bases and J by 7 bases, 2 bases remained unmatched. CDR3: CASSEARGGGELFF. The DNA for the CDR3 is TGTGCCAGCAGTGAAGCACGCGGGGGCGGGGAGCTGTTTTTT.

The chain links TRBV29-1 to TRBJ1-2, with D perhaps TRBD1 (5 bases). Germline V lookup: CDR1 SQVTM, CDR2 ANQGSEA. This CDR3 is built from 15 residues. Trimming took 0 bases from V and 4 from J, leaving 15 bases between them. The DNA for the CDR3 is TGCAGCGTTGAAGATAATAACAGGCCCTTCTATGGCTACACCTTC. Protein sequence: CSVEDNNRPFYGYTF. The full variable domain, in which reference TRBV29-1 and TRBJ1-2 provide the parts outside the CDR3, is SAVISQKPSRDICQRGTSLTIQCQVDSQVTMMFWYRQQPGQSLTLIATANQGSEATYESGFVIDKFPISRPNLTFSTLTVSNMSPEDSSIYLCSVEDNNRPFYGYTFGSGTRLTVV.

The chain has TRBV28 and TRBJ1-2; TRBD1 agrees at 9 bases. CDR1 and CDR2 (germline): MDHEN, SYDVKM. This CDR3 contains 13 residues. The J segment lost 6 bases and the V segment lost 2 bases, leaving 1 base of the junction unmatched. CDR3 region: CASSLGTGNGYTF. CDR3 bases: TGTGCCAGCAGTTTAGGGACAGGGAATGGCTACACCTTC.

This clone was seen a handful of times. The chain recombines TRBV18 with TRBJ1-1, with a weak D call TRBD1 (5 bases). V was cut by 4 bases and J by 0 bases, with 12 bases left in between. The CDR3 is 15 residues long. Germline CDR1 KGHSH, CDR2 LQKENI. CDR3 DNA sequence: TGTGCCAGCTCACGTGGGGGGGGGATGAACACTGAAGCTTTCTTT. It encodes CASSRGGGMNTEAFF. Full variable domain (rest looked up from reference TRBV18 and TRBJ1-1): NAGVMQNPRHLVRRRGQEARLRCSPMKGHSHVYWYRQLPEEGLKFMVYLQKENIIDESGMPKERFSAEFPKEGPSILRIQQVVRGDSAAYFCASSRGGGMNTEAFFGQGTRLTVV.

The chain carries TRBV4-2 and TRBJ2-3; 10 positions agree with TRBD2. Trimming removed 0 bases from V and 4 bases from J; junction bases left unmatched: 10. Germline assignment: CDR1 LGHNA and CDR2 YNFKEQ. CDR3 length: 18 amino acids. This CDR3 reads CASSQDIDLAGVADTQYF. CDR3 DNA sequence: TGTGCCAGCAGCCAAGATATTGATCTAGCGGGAGTTGCAGATACGCAGTATTTT.

CDR3 nucleotide sequence: TGTGCCAGCAGTCTTTTCGCGGTGAACACTGAAGCTTTCTTT. Translation gives CASSLFAVNTEAFF. V usage is TRBV6-5 and J usage is TRBJ1-1; D call uncertain. Germline CDR1 reads MNHEY; CDR2 reads SVGAGI. CDR3 length equals 14 residues. V was cut by 5 bases and J by 0 bases, with 10 bases left in between.

J is TRBJ1-6 and V is TRBV4-2, with a possible D match to TRBD1 (6 bases). The germline V gene encodes CDR1 LGHNA and CDR2 YNFKEQ. V lost 0 bases and J lost 10, with 13 bases in between. The CDR3 totals 15 residues. The CDR3 DNA follows: TGTGCCAGCAGCCAAGACCTGGACAGTAAATCACCCCTCCACTTT. It translates to CASSQDLDSKSPLHF.

As DNA, the CDR3 is TGTGCCAGCAGCCAAGAATCGGTGGCGGTTGCGCAGTATTTT. As protein: CASSQESVAVAQYF. This chain joins TRBV3-1 (or the pseudogene TRBV3-2) and TRBJ2-3; D remains ambiguous. CDR3 length equals 14 residues. Per germline, CDR1 LGHDT and CDR2 YNNKEL (reference sequence). Between the trimmed V and J ends, which lost 0 bases and 10 bases, there was a span of 14 bases.

The chain has TRBV29-1 and TRBJ2-1, with 11 bases aligning to TRBD2. Germline trimming cut 6 bases from V and 7 bases from J; bases unmatched to any gene: 5. The germline V gene has CDR1 SQVTM and CDR2 ANQGSEA. The CDR3 spans 13 residues. The CDR3 DNA is TGCAGCGTGTCGGGACTAGCGGTTAATGAGCAGTTCTTC. Amino acids: CSVSGLAVNEQFF.

V usage is TRBV13 and J usage is TRBJ1-2; D possibly corresponds to TRBD1 (6 bases). This CDR3 has 13 amino acids. CDR1 and CDR2 (germline): PRHDT, FYEKMQ (reference sequence). Trimming took off 5 bases at V and 2 bases at J, with 9 bases between the two ends. Here the CDR3 reads CASSRDTNYGYTF. CDR3 DNA sequence: TGTGCCAGCAGCCGGGACACCAACTATGGCTACACCTTC.

This clone has only one observation. The chain uses TRBV5-1 and TRBJ2-7; 8 bases align to TRBD1. Germline V gene data show CDR1 as SGHRS and CDR2 as YFSETQ. V shed 2 bases and J 3 bases; nucleotides not matched to a gene: 7. This CDR3 region has 15 residues. The CDR3 bases are TGCGCCAGCAGCTTAGGGACAGGAAATAACTACGAGCAGTACTTC. Translation gives CASSLGTGNNYEQYF.

This clone was recorded once. J is TRBJ2-1 and V is TRBV10-3, with a tentative D call TRBD2 (5 bases). V was trimmed by 2 bases and J by 7 bases, leaving 15 bases between them. The CDR3 totals 15 residues. Germline V CDR1 and CDR2: ENHRY, SYGVKD. CDR3 sequence (DNA): TGTGCCATCAGTGAGGGGGAGCTGATTGGGAATGAGCAGTTCTTC. Translating it yields CAISEGELIGNEQFF.

The chain joins TRBV19 to TRBJ1-2; the match to TRBD1 covers 9 bases. V was pared by 5 bases and J by 8 bases, with 9 bases of the junction left unmatched. CDR1 and CDR2 (germline): LNHDA, SQIVND (reference sequence). The CDR3 contains 14 residues. CDR3 nucleotide sequence: TGTGCCAGTAGTGAGGGACAGGGCAGGAGGGGCTACACCTTC. It is translated as CASSEGQGRRGYTF.

This clone came up a few times. The rearrangement joins TRBV4-1 to TRBJ1-5; 8 bases map to TRBD1. With V trimmed by 2 bases and J by 0 bases, 12 bases remained unmatched. Germline V gene data show CDR1 as MGHRA and CDR2 as YSYEKL. The CDR3 runs 19 residues. This chain's CDR3 is CASSQLSGGDPYSNQPQHF. Written as DNA, the CDR3 is TGCGCCAGCAGCCAACTGTCAGGGGGCGATCCTTATAGCAATCAGCCCCAGCATTTT.

V usage is TRBV12-3 or TRBV12-4 and J usage is TRBJ2-1, with 9 nucleotides matching TRBD2. This CDR3 has 12 amino acids. Unmatched junction bases numbered 4, after V lost 4 bases and J lost 12 bases. Written as DNA, the CDR3 is TGTGCCAGCAGTTCTAGGGGACTAGCGCAGTTCTTC. It translates to CASSSRGLAQFF.

The chain is built from TRBV6-5 and TRBJ1-1, with 11 bases aligning to TRBD1. V lost 8 bases to trimming and J lost 11 bases; unmatched junction nucleotides: 4. The length of the CDR3 is 11 residues. Germline V gene data show CDR1 as MNHEY and CDR2 as SVGAGI. CDR3 in DNA: TGTGCCAGCGGGACAGGGGGGTTTGCTTTCTTT. The encoded protein is CASGTGGFAFF.